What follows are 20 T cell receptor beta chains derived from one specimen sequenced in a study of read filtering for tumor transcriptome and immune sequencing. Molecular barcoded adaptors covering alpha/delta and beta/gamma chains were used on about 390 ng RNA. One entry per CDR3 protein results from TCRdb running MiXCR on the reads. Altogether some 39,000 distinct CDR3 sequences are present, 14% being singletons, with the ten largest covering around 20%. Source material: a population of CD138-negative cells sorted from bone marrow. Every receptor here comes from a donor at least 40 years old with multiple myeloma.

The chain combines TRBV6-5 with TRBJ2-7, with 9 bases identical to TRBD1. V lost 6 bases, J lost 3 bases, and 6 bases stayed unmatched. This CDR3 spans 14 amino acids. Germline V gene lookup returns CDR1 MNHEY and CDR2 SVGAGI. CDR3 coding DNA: TGTGCCAGCAGGAATGGACAGGGGAACTACGAGCAGTACTTC. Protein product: CASRNGQGNYEQYF.

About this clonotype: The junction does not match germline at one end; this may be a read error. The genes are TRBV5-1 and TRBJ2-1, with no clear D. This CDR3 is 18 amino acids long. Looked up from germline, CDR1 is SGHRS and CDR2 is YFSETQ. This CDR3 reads CGSSFANQLWSSYNGQFF. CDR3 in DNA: TGCGGCAGCAGCTTCGCCAACCAGTTATGGAGCTCCTACAATGGGCAGTTCTTC. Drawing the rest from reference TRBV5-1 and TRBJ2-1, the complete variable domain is KAGVTQTPRYLIKTRGQQVTLSCSPISGHRSVSWYQQTPGQGLQFLFEYFSETQRNKGNFPGRFSGRQFSNSRSEMNVSTLELGDSALYLCGSSFANQLWSSYNGQFFGPGTRLTVL.

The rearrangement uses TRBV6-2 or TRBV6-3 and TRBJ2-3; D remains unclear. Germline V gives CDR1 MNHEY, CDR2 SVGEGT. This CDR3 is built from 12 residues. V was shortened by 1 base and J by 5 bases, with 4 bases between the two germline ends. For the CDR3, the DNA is TGTGCCAGCAGTTACTTCGGAGATACGCAGTATTTT. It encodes CASSYFGDTQYF.

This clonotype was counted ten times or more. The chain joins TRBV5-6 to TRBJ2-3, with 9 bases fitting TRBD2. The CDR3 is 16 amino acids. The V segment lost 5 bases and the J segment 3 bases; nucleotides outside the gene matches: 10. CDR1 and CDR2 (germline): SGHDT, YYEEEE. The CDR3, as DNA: TGTGCCAGCAGGCGTACCGGGACTAGCCATACAGATACGCAGTATTTT. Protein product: CASRRTGTSHTDTQYF. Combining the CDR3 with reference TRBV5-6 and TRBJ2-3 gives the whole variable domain DAGVTQSPTHLIKTRGQQVTLRCSPKSGHDTVSWYQQALGQGPQFIFQYYEEEERQRGNFPDRFSGHQFPNYSSELNVNALLLGDSALYLCASRRTGTSHTDTQYFGPGTRLTVL.

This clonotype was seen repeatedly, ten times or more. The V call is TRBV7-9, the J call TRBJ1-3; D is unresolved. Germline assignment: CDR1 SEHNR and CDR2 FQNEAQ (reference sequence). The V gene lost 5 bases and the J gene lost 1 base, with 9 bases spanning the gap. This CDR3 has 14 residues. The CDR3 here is CASSPQQSGNTIYF. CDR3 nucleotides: TGTGCCAGCAGCCCCCAGCAGTCTGGAAACACCATATATTTT. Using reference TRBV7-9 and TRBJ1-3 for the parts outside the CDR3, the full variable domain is DTGVSQNPRHKITKRGQNVTFRCDPISEHNRLYWYRQTLGQGPEFLTYFQNEAQLEKSRLLSDRFSAERPKGSFSTLEIQRTEQGDSAMYLCASSPQQSGNTIYFGEGSWLTVV.

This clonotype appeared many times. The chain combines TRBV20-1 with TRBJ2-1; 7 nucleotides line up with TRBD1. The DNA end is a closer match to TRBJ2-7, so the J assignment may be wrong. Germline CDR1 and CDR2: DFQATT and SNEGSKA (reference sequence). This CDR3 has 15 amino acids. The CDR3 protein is CSANPTGLSYNEQYF. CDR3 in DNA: TGCAGTGCCAACCCGACAGGGCTCTCCTACAATGAGCAGTACTTC.

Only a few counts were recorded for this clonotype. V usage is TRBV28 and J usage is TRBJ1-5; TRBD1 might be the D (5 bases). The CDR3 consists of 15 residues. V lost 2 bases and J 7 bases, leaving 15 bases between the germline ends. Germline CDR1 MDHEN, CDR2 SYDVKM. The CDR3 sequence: CASSLRDFLKQPQHF. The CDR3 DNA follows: TGTGCCAGCAGTTTAAGGGACTTTTTAAAGCAGCCCCAGCATTTT.

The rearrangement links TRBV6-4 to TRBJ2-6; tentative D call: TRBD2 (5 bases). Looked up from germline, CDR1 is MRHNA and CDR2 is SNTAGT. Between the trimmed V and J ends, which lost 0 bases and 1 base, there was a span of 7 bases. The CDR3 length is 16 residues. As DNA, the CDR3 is TGTGCCAGCAGTGACTCAAGAGGGTCTGGGGCCAACGTCCTGACTTTC. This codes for CASSDSRGSGANVLTF.

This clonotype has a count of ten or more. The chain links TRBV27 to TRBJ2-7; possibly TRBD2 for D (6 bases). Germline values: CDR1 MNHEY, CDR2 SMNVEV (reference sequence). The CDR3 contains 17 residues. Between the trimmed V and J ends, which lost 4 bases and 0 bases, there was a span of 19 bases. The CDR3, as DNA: TGTGCCAGCAGTTCGGGAATGGGGGGACCCCACTCCTACGAGCAGTACTTC. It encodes CASSSGMGGPHSYEQYF.

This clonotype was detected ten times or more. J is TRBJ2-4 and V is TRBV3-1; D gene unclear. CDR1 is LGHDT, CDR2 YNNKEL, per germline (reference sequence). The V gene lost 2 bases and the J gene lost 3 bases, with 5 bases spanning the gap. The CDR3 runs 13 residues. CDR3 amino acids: CASSQYSKNIQYF. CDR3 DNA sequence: TGTGCCAGCAGCCAATATAGCAAAAACATTCAGTACTTC.

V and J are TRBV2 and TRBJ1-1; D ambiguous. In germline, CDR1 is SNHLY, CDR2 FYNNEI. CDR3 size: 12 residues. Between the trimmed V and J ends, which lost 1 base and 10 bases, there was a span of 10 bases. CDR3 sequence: CASSEGVGSAFF. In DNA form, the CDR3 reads TGTGCCAGCAGTGAAGGGGTGGGCTCAGCTTTCTTT.

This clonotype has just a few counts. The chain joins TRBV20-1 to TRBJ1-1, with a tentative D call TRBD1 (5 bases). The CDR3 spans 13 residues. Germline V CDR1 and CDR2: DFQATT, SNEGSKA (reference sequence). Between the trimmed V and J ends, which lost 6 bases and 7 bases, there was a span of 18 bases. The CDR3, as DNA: TGCAGTGCCCACCTAGGGACGGTAGTTGAAGCTTTCTTT. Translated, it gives CSAHLGTVVEAFF.

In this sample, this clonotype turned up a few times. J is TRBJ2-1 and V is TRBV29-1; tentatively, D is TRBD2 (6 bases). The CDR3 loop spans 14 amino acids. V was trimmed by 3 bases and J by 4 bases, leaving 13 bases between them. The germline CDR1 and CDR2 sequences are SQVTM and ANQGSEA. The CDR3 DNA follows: TGCAGCGTTGACGGCAGGGAGGTGTACAATGAGCAGTTCTTC. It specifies CSVDGREVYNEQFF.

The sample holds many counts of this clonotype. The CDR3 DNA sequence: TGTGCCAGTAGCCGGGACACAACATACAATGAGCAGTTCTTC. Its protein product is CASSRDTTYNEQFF. This sequence joins TRBV19 and TRBJ2-1; a possible D gene is TRBD1 (6 bases). Trimming cost V 6 bases and J 4 bases, with 13 bases left between them. From germline, CDR1 is LNHDA and CDR2 SQIVND (reference sequence). This CDR3 has 14 residues.

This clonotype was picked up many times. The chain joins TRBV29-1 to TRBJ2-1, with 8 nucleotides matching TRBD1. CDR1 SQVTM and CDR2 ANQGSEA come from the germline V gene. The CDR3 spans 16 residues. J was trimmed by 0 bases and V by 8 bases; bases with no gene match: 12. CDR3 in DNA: TGCAGCATTTTCGGGACAGGAGCCAACTCCTACAATGAGCAGTTCTTC. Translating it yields CSIFGTGANSYNEQFF.

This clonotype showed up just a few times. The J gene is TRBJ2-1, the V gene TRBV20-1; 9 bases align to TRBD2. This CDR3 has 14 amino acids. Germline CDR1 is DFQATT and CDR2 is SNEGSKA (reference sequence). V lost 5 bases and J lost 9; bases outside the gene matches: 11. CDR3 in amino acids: CSALRAGGPSEQFF. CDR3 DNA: TGCAGTGCTCTCCGCGCGGGGGGGCCCAGTGAGCAGTTCTTC.

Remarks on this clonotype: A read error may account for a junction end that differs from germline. CDR3 protein: CASSWELTGAFGNLPQHF. The DNA for the CDR3 is TGTGCCAGCAGCTGGGAATTGACAGGGGCTTTTGGCAATCTGCCCCAGCATTTT. The rearrangement uses TRBV5-5 and TRBJ1-5, with 8 bases matching TRBD1. There are 18 residues in the CDR3. In germline, CDR1 is SGHKS, CDR2 YYEKEE (reference sequence).

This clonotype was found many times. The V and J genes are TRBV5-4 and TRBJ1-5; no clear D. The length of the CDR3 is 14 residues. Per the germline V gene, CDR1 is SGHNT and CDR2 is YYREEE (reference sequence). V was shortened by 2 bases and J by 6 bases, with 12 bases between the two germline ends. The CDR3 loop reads CASSLSPGVQPQHF. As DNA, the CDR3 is TGTGCCAGCAGCTTATCTCCGGGTGTTCAGCCCCAGCATTTT.

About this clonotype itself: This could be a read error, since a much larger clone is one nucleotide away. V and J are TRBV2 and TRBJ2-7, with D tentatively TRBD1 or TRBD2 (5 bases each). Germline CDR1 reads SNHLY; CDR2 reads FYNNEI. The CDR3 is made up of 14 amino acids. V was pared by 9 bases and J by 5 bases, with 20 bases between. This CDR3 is CARSSGTTPNEQYF. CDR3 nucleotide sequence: TGTGCCAGGAGCTCCGGGACCACCCCCAACGAGCAGTACTTC.

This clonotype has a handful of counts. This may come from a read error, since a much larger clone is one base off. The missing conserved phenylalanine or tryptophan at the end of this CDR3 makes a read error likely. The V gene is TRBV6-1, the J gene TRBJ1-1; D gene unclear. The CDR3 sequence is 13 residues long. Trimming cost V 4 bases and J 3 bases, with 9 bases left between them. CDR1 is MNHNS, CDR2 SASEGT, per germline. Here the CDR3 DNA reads TGTGCCAGCAGTGGCCAGGCCTACACTGAAGCTTTCTCT. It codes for CASSGQAYTEAFS.